The 6 T cell receptor beta chains below come from one sample, sequenced in a study of T cell clonality in common variable immunodeficiency. General study results and limits: In common variable immunodeficiency, TCR beta chains reportedly carried fewer deletions and N-nucleotide insertions.

Method: immunoSEQ multiplex PCR; TCRdb's copy keeps in-frame clones and lacks some. This sample includes about 23,000 clones with no singletons; its ten biggest clones take up approximately 10%. The antigens these receptors bind are not known. Sequencing was performed on peripheral blood mononuclear cells. These receptors all stem from a human donor with common variable immunodeficiency.

This clone occurred a few times. The sequenced fragment ends 3 residues before the CDR3 boundary, so the rest is inferred from the germline J gene. The V call is TRBV14, the J call TRBJ2-5; 7 bases align to TRBD2. V was pared by 5 bases and J by 5 bases, with 11 bases of the junction left unmatched. This CDR3 spans 15 amino acids. Germline V gene lookup returns CDR1 SGHDN and CDR2 FVKESK. CDR3 DNA (partial): TGTGCCAGCAGCTCCTTTGGGCGGGGGAGTGAGACC. Translating it yields CASSSFGRGSET. The full CDR3 protein is CASSSFGRGSETQYF.

About this clone itself: The sequence runs out 3 residues before the end of the CDR3; the remainder is reconstructed from the germline J gene. This sequence joins TRBV5-1 and TRBJ1-6; 10 nucleotides agree with TRBD1. Germline-derived CDR1 and CDR2 are SGHRS and YFSETQ. This CDR3 contains 17 residues. V lost 0 bases, J lost 5 bases, and 5 bases stayed unmatched. CDR3 protein: CASSLGGTGVNNSPLHF. The sequenced part of the CDR3 DNA is TGCGCCAGCAGCTTGGGGGGGACAGGGGTGAATAATTCACCC.

Concerning this clone: The read gets to within 3 residues of the CDR3 end, and the germline J gene fills in the rest. The chain has TRBV30 and TRBJ1-6; D uncertain. V was trimmed by 0 bases and J by 0 bases, leaving 12 bases between them. Germline assignment: CDR1 GTSNPN and CDR2 SVGIG (reference sequence). This CDR3 contains 17 residues. The part of the CDR3 DNA that was read is TGTGCCTGGAGTGTAAGTTTCCAGAGCTCCTATAATTCACCC. Translating it yields CAWSVSFQSSYNSP. The full CDR3 reads CAWSVSFQSSYNSPLHF.

This clone was seen more than once but under ten times. The CDR3 is cut off 3 residues early in the read; its end comes from the germline J gene. The chain links TRBV19 to TRBJ2-2; perhaps TRBD2 as D (6 bases). The CDR3 has 15 residues. V shed 6 bases and J shed 4 bases, with 15 bases lying between them. Germline V lookup: CDR1 LNHDA, CDR2 SQIVND (reference sequence). The part of the CDR3 DNA that was read is TGTGCCAGTAGGCTTGATGCGGGGAGCACCGGGGAG. Amino acid sequence: CASRLDAGSTGE. The whole CDR3 sequence is CASRLDAGSTGELFF.

A remark on this clone: The CDR3 goes on 3 residues after the read ends, and that part is filled in from the germline J gene. The chain is built from TRBV30 and TRBJ2-5; D is perhaps TRBD1 (5 bases). This CDR3 comprises 13 residues. V lost 1 base to trimming and J lost 5 bases, with 11 bases between them. Germline CDR1 GTSNPN, CDR2 SVGIG (reference sequence). CDR3 DNA, as far as it was read: TGTGCCTGGAGTGCAAGGGGCCGTGAGACC. It specifies CAWSARGRET. The entire CDR3 reads CAWSARGRETQYF.

As for this clone: The read halts 3 residues ahead of the CDR3 end, with the missing end drawn from the germline J gene. This chain joins TRBV11-2 and TRBJ2-1; D call uncertain. V was cut by 2 bases and J by 1 base, with 9 bases left in between. The CDR3 totals 15 residues. Germline lookup yields CDR1 SGHAT and CDR2 FQNNGV. The CDR3 spells CASSLSPGSYNEQFF. CDR3 bases read: TGTGCCAGCAGCTTATCGCCGGGTTCCTACAATGAG.